This T cell receptor beta chain was captured in a study of CD4 T cells in relation to SARS-CoV-2 and coronaviruses. Study-wide findings and caveats: SARS-CoV-2-driven expansion was significantly weaker in crossreactive than monoreactive clones. This crossreactivity analysis covered spike protein alone, no other viral proteins.

A remark on this clone: Its matching antigen is unknown.

Before the COVID-19 pandemic, during about 2010-2019, CD4+ T cells were taken from unexposed donors. CD4+ T cells were isolated from the cells after nine to eleven days of culture. Cells permitting, SARS-CoV-2 S/N and four cold-coronavirus spikes were tested on unexposed-donor CD4+ T cells. Cultures held under 2.5 million PBMCs per well with approximately 9.8 IU/ml IL-2. CDR3 size: 20 residues. Trimming at V came to 1 base and at J to 5 bases, leaving 20 bases not matched to a gene. The germline CDR1 and CDR2 sequences are MNHEY and SMNVEV (reference sequence). TCRdb keeps only in-frame clones here, not all; method: immunoSEQ multiplex PCR. The sample shows 18,000 or so clones, about 72% of them seen only once.

The TCR sequence derives from a human donor in good health. J is TRBJ2-5 and V is TRBV27; 9 bases are a match to TRBD2. Material for sequencing was CD4+ T cells from PBMCs, cultured in vitro. CDR3 sequence: CASSLYLRLLAGGPSETQYF. The CDR3 DNA reads TGTGCCAGCAGTTTATATTTAAGGTTGTTGGCGGGAGGGCCCTCGGAGACCCAGTACTTC.